This TCR beta chain was identified in a study of shared clonotypes between healthy human individuals. The protocol was immunoSEQ multiplex PCR, while the TCRdb copy is restricted to in-frame clones and leaves out a portion. Of about 590,000 clones listed, around 95% are singletons. Naive-designated CD8 cells lacked CD45RO, were positively enriched for CCR7, and omitted terminally differentiated effector memory CD45RA+ cells. The study enrolled healthy HIV-negative adults without recent acute infections or vaccinations as donors. The germline V gene encodes CDR1 SEHNR and CDR2 FQNEAQ (reference sequence). The ends were cut back, 5 bases at V and 2 bases at J, with 20 bases in the middle. The CDR3 is 17 residues long.

This rearrangement joins TRBV7-9 to TRBJ2-3, with D possibly called TRBD1 or TRBD2 (5 bases each). Sequenced input: naive CD8+ T cells sorted from blood. The clonotype comes from a woman aged 30 to 39 in good health. The CDR3 spells CASSPLGVSENTDTQYF. The CDR3 nucleotides read TGTGCCAGCAGCCCGTTAGGGGTTAGCGAGAACACAGATACGCAGTATTTT.